The 8 T cell receptor beta chains presented below share a single source sample, sequenced in a study of shared clonotypes between healthy human individuals. Sequencing used immunoSEQ multiplex PCR; TCRdb keeps in-frame clones, though not all of them. The table records about half a million clones, 60% to 80% of them present only once. The sequenced sample consisted of PBMCs. These receptors were taken from a middle-aged woman in good health. Some clones in this sample may be carry-over from other donors' samples.

V gene TRBV5-1 combines with J gene TRBJ1-3; 9 bases map to TRBD1. CDR1 is SGHRS and CDR2 is YFSETQ in the germline V gene. CDR3 length: 18 amino acids. Losses at the gene ends were 4 bases for V and 0 bases for J; bases not matched to a gene: 11. CDR3 residues: CASSHVGGQGISGNTIYF. The CDR3, as DNA: TGCGCCAGCAGCCACGTCGGGGGACAGGGAATCTCTGGAAACACCATATATTTT.

The chain employs TRBV7-2 and TRBJ1-2, with 8 bases fitting TRBD1. This CDR3 is built from 15 residues. With V trimmed by 1 base and J by 3 bases, 4 bases remained unmatched. Germline lookup yields CDR1 SGHTA and CDR2 FQGNSA. In nucleotides, the CDR3 is TGTGCCAGCAGCTTAGATCAGGGGGCCGACTATGGCTACACCTTC. This translates into CASSLDQGADYGYTF.

V and J are TRBV5-6 and TRBJ1-1; 9 nucleotides line up with TRBD1. The germline gives CDR1 SGHDT, CDR2 YYEEEE. CDR3 length: 16 amino acids. Germline trimming cut 6 bases from V and 1 base from J; bases unmatched to any gene: 10. The CDR3 sequence: CASTSLGTGQNTEAFF. The CDR3 bases are TGTGCCAGCACCTCGCTCGGGACAGGGCAGAACACTGAAGCTTTCTTT.

J is TRBJ2-2 and V is TRBV10-3, with D unclear. In germline, CDR1 is ENHRY, CDR2 SYGVKD. V lost 7 bases to trimming and J lost 1 base, with 10 bases between them. The CDR3 has 14 residues. CDR3 sequence reads: CAITKSENTGELFF. CDR3 bases: TGTGCCATCACCAAAAGCGAGAACACCGGGGAGCTGTTTTTT.

The rearrangement joins TRBV6-5 to TRBJ2-3; 7 bases are shared with TRBD2. CDR3 length equals 14 residues. Germline V gives CDR1 MNHEY, CDR2 SVGAGI. V was clipped by 5 bases and J by 1 base; unmatched bases: 3. As DNA, the CDR3 is TGTGCCAGCAGTCGCGGGAGTCGCACAGATACGCAGTATTTT. It translates to CASSRGSRTDTQYF.

There are a few counts of this clone. J is TRBJ2-7 and V is TRBV6-1, with a possible D match to TRBD2 (5 bases). V gave up 6 bases and J gave up 3 bases, with 15 bases separating them. Per the germline V gene, CDR1 is MNHNS and CDR2 is SASEGT. The CDR3 is 14 residues long. The CDR3 coding sequence is TGTGCCAGCAGACTTACAGAGGGAGACTACGAGCAGTACTTC. Protein sequence: CASRLTEGDYEQYF.

The chain combines TRBV11-2 with TRBJ2-7, with D possibly matching TRBD1 (6 bases). This CDR3 has 16 residues. Trimming shortened V by 4 bases and J by 1 base, and 17 bases separated the two germline ends. Germline V gene sequence: CDR1 SGHAT, CDR2 FQNNGV. The CDR3 spells CASSSIRQVRSYEQYF. The CDR3 region has the DNA TGTGCCAGCAGCTCCATTCGACAGGTTCGTTCCTACGAGCAGTACTTC.

To note about this clone: One end of the junction varies from germline; a read error may be responsible. The DNA of the CDR3 is TGTGCCTGGAGTAGGACAGGGGGCGCGTTGGTGTTC. Protein sequence: CAWSRTGGALVF. The chain links TRBV30 to TRBJ2-7; 11 bases are a match to TRBD1. Germline V gene data show CDR1 as GTSNPN and CDR2 as SVGIG (reference sequence). The CDR3 contains 12 residues.